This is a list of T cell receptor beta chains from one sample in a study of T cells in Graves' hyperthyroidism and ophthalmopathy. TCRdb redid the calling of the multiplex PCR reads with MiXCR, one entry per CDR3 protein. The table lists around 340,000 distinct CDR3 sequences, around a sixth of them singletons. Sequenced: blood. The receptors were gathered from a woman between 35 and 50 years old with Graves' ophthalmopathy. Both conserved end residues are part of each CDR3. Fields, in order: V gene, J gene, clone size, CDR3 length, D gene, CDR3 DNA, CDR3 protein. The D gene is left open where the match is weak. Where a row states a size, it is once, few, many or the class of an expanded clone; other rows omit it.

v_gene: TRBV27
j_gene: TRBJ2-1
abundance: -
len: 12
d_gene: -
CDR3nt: TGTGCCAGCAATCCCCCTGGCTACGAGCAGTTCTTC
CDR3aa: CASNPPGYEQFF

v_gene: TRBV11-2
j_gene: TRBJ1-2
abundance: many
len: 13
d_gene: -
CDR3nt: TGTGCCAGCAGCTTAAGTGAGCACTATGGCTACACCTTC
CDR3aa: CASSLSEHYGYTF

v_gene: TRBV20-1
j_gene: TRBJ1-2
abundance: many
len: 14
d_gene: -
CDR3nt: TGCAGTGCTAGTTTGGGGGAATATGCCTTTGGCTACACCTTC
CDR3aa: CSASLGEYAFGYTF

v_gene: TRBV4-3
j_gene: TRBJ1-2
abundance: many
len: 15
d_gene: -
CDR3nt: TGCGCCAGCAGCCAGACGGCAGGCCTTACTTATGGCTACACCTTC
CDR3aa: CASSQTAGLTYGYTF

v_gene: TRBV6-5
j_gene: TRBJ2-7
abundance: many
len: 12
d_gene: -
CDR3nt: TGTGCCAGCAGTTACTCGAAGGACGAGCAGTACTTC
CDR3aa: CASSYSKDEQYF

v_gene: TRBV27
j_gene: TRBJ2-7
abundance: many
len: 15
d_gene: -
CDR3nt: TGTGCCAGCAGTTCCAGGGAAAGGGGCTCCTACGAGCAGTACTTC
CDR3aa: CASSSRERGSYEQYF

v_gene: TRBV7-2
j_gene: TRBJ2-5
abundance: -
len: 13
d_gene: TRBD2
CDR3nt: TGTGCCAGCAGCTTAGCAGCGGGAGTGGCCCAGTACTTC
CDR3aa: CASSLAAGVAQYF

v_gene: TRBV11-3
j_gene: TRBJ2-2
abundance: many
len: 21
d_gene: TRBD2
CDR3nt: TGTGCCAGCAGCTTAGGGAGGGTAGCGGGAGGGGCCTTTACTAACACCGGGGAGCTGTTTTTT
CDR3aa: CASSLGRVAGGAFTNTGELFF

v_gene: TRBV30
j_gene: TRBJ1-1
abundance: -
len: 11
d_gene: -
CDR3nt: TGTGCCCGTCAGGACGGCACTGAAGCTTTCTTT
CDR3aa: CARQDGTEAFF

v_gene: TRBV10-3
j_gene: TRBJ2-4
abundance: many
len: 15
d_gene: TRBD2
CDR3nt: TGTGCCATCAGTGAATACGGGGGGGCTCAAAACATTCAGTACTTC
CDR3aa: CAISEYGGAQNIQYF

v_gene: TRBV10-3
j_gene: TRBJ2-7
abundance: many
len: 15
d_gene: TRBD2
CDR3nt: TGTGCCATCAGTGCCGGACTAGCGGGGGACTACGAGCAGTACTTC
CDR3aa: CAISAGLAGDYEQYF

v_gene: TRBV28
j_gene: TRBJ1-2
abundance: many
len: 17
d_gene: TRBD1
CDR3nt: TGTGCCAGCAGCCCGGGACTAGGGGACAGGGCCAACTATGGCTACACCTTC
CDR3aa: CASSPGLGDRANYGYTF

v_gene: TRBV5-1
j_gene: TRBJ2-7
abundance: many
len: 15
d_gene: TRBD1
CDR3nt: TGCGCCAGCAGCTTGGTGCAGGGGGCGCGGAACGAGCAGTACTTC
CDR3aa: CASSLVQGARNEQYF

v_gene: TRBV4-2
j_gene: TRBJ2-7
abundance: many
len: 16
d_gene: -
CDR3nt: TGTGCCAGCAGCCAAGACCCCAGGGGCGCCAGCTACGAGCAGTACTTC
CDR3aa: CASSQDPRGASYEQYF

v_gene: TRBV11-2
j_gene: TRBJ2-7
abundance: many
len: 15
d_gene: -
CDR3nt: TGTGCCAGCAGTTCGGAGAAAGCAGGGTCCTTCGAGCAGTACTTC
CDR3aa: CASSSEKAGSFEQYF

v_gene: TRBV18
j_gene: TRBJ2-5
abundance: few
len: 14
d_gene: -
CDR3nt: TGTGCCAGCTCACCAGCACCGAGCCAAGAGACCCAGTACTTC
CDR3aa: CASSPAPSQETQYF

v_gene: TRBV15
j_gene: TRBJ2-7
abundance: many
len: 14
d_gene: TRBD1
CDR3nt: TGTGCCACCAGCAGAGACAGGGGGCGTTACGAGCAGTACTTC
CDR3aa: CATSRDRGRYEQYF

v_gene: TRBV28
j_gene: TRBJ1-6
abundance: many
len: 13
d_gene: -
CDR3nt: TGTGCCAGCAACTTAGTAGGGGGTTCACCCCTCCACTTT
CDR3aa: CASNLVGGSPLHF

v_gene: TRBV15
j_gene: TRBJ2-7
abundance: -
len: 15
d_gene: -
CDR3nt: TGTGCCACCAGCAGAGATAATGCAGGGGCCTACGAGCAGTACTTC
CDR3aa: CATSRDNAGAYEQYF

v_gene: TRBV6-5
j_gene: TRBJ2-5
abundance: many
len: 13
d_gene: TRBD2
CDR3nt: TGCCCAACTAGCGGGAGCCCCCAAGAGACCCAGTACTTC
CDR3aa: CPTSGSPQETQYF

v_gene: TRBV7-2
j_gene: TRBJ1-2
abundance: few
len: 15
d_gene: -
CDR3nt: TGTGCCAGCAGCTTAGCCAGGACAACTAACTATGGCTACACCTTC
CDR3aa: CASSLARTTNYGYTF

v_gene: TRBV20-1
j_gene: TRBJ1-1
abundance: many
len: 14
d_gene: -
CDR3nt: TGCAGTGCCCAAGGGGGAGAGACGAACACTGAAGCTTTCTTT
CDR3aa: CSAQGGETNTEAFF

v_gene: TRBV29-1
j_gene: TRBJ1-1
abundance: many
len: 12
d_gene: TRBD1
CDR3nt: TGCAGCGCCGGGGACAGAAACACTGAAGCTTTCTTT
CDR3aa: CSAGDRNTEAFF

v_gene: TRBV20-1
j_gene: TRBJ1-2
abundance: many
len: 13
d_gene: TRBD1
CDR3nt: TGCAGTGCTCGACAGGGTAAGGGCGCTGGCTACACCTTC
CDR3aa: CSARQGKGAGYTF

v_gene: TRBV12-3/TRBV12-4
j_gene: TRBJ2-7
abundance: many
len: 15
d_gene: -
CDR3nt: TGTGCCAGCAGTTTTATGGGGGAGTCTAGGTACGAGCAGTACTTC
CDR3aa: CASSFMGESRYEQYF

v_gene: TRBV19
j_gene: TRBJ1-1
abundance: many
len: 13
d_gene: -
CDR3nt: TGTGCCAGTAGTCCAGGGGAGAACACTGAAGCTTTCTTT
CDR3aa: CASSPGENTEAFF

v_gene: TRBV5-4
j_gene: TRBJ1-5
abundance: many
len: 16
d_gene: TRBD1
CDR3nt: TGTGCCAGCAGCTTGGCTGGGACAGGGGTCGACCAGCCCCAGCATTTT
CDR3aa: CASSLAGTGVDQPQHF

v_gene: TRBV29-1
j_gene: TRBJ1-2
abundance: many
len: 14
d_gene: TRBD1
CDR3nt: TGCAGCGTTGAAGATGCGGACAGGGTTAAAGGCTACACCTTC
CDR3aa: CSVEDADRVKGYTF

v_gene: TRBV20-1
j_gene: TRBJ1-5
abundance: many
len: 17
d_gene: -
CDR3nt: TGCAGTGCTAGAGAAAAGGACAGTACTTATAGCAATCAGCCCCAGCATTTT
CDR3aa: CSAREKDSTYSNQPQHF

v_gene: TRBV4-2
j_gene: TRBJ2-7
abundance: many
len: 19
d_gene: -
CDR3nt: TGTGCCAGCAGCCAGGAAGTAGGATTAGCGCCTACCTCTACCTACGAGCAGTACTTC
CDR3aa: CASSQEVGLAPTSTYEQYF

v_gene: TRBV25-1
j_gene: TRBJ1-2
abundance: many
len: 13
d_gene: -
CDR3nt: TGTGCCAGCAGTGAATGGGCTTACTATGGCTACACCTTC
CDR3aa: CASSEWAYYGYTF

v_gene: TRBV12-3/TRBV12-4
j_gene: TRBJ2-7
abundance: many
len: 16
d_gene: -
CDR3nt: TGTGCCAGCAGTTTAGCGCTCGGGGACAATCCCTACGAGCAGTACTTC
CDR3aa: CASSLALGDNPYEQYF

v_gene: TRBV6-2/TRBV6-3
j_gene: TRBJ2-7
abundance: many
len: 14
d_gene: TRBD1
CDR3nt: TGTGCCAGCAGCCCCGGGACAGCCTCCCTCGAGCAGTACTTC
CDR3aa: CASSPGTASLEQYF

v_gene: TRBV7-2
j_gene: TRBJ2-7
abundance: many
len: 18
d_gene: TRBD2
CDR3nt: TGTGCCAGCAGCTTAGGGTCAGAGACTAGCGGGAGATCCTACGAGCAGTACTTC
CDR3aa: CASSLGSETSGRSYEQYF

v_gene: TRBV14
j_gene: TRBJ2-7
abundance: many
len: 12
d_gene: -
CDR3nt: TGTGCCAGCAGCCAAGTTAGCTACGAGCAGTACTTC
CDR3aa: CASSQVSYEQYF

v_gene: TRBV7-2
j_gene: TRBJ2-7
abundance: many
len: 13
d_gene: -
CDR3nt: TGTGCCAGCAGCGAGGGACATCGCGCCGAGCAGTACTTC
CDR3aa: CASSEGHRAEQYF

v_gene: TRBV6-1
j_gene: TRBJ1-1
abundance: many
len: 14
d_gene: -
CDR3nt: TGTGCCAGCACCCAAGCGGGACAGAACACTGAAGCTTTCTTT
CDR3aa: CASTQAGQNTEAFF

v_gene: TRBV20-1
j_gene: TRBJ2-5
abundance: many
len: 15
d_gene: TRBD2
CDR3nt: TGCAGTGCGCGACCGCAGCGGGAGATTCAGGAGACCCAGTACTTC
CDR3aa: CSARPQREIQETQYF

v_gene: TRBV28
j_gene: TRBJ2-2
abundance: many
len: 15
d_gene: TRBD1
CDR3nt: TGTGCCAGCAGTCCCCCGACAGGGATAGGCGGGGAGCTGTTTTTT
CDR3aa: CASSPPTGIGGELFF

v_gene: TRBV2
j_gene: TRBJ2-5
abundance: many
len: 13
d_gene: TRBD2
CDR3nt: TGTGCCAGCAGAAACGGGGGGTTGGAGACCCAGTACTTC
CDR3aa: CASRNGGLETQYF

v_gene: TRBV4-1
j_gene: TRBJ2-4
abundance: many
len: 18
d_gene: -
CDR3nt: TGCGCCAGCAGCCATCTCGGACTGAAATCGATAGCCAAAAACATTCAGTACTTC
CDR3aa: CASSHLGLKSIAKNIQYF

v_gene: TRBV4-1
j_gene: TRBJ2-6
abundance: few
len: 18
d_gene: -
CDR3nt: TGCGCCAGCAGCCAAGAAGACAGCAAACCGTCTGGGGCCAACGTCCTGACTTTC
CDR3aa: CASSQEDSKPSGANVLTF

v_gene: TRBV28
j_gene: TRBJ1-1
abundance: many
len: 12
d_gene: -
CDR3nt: TGTGCCTCGGGCCGGGGTCGGGTTGAAGCTTTCTTT
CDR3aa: CASGRGRVEAFF

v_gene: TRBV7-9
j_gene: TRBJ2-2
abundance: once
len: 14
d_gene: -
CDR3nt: TGTGCCAGCAGCCGAGCAGGGGCCACCGGGGAGCTGTTTTTT
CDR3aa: CASSRAGATGELFF

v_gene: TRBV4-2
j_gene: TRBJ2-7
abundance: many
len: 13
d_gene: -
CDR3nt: TGTGCCAGCAGCGCCAGGACCGGGTACGAGCAGTACTTC
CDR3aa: CASSARTGYEQYF

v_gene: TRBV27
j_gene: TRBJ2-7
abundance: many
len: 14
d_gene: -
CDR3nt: TGTGCCAGCAGTTTTGCAGGGGAGTCCTACGAGCAGTACTTC
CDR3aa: CASSFAGESYEQYF

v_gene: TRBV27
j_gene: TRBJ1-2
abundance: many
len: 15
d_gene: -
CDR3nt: TGTGCCAGCAGTACCAGTGGGGGCGGGGACTATGGCTACACCTTC
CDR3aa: CASSTSGGGDYGYTF

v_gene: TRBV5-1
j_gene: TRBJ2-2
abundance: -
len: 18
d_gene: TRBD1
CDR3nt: TGCGCCAGCAGCTTAGACAAATTGGACAGGTCCTACACCGGGGAGCTGTTTTTT
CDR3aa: CASSLDKLDRSYTGELFF

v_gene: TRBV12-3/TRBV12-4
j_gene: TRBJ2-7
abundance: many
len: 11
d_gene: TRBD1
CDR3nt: TGTGCCAGCAGTCCCGGACAGGGTCAGTACTTC
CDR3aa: CASSPGQGQYF